The rows below give T cell receptor beta chains drawn from one sample of a study of T cell responses to AZD1222 COVID-19 vaccine. The assay was immunoSEQ multiplex PCR, and TCRdb's table has in-frame clones only and misses some. This table has 55,000 to 80,000 clones, around 84% appearing once. Material: peripheral blood, obtained on day 0 of AZD1222 vaccination. These receptors were obtained from an adult in good health. Both conserved end residues are part of each CDR3. D genes are given only for firm matches. A row's size may be missing; if present it is once, few, many or a size class.

abundance | j_gene | d_gene | v_gene | CDR3nt | CDR3aa
NA | TRBJ1-3 | NA | TRBV12-3/TRBV12-4 | TGTGCCAGCAGTTTCGGGGGGGGAAACACCATATATTTT | CASSFGGGNTIYF
once | TRBJ1-5 | NA | TRBV21-1 | TGTGCCAGCAGCAACTGGGGACAGGATGGTGAGCCCCAGCATTTT | CASSNWGQDGEPQHF
few | TRBJ1-5 | NA | TRBV5-1 | TGCGCCAGCAGCTCGATCCCGGGCCAGAATCAGCCCCAGCATTTT | CASSSIPGQNQPQHF
NA | TRBJ1-1 | NA | TRBV20-1 | TGCAGTGGACGGACAGACACTGAAGCTTTCTTT | CSGRTDTEAFF
few | TRBJ1-1 | NA | TRBV23-1 | TGCGCCAGCAGTCACCCCCGGCGGCGCACTGAAGCTTTCTTT | CASSHPRRRTEAFF
NA | TRBJ2-7 | NA | TRBV9 | TGTGCCAGCAGCGCCACCACCGGACGCGGTAACGAGCAGTACTTC | CASSATTGRGNEQYF
NA | TRBJ1-1 | NA | TRBV6-4 | TGTGCCAGCAGTGACACGGGACAAGGATCCGAAGCTTTCTTT | CASSDTGQGSEAFF
NA | TRBJ2-2 | NA | TRBV19 | TGTGCCAGTGAACAGGGCCAGGGATACCTAGGGGAGCTGTTTTTT | CASEQGQGYLGELFF
NA | TRBJ2-3 | TRBD2 | TRBV7-3 | TGTGCCAGCGCCCGACTAGCGGGAGGCACAGATACGCAGTATTTT | CASARLAGGTDTQYF
NA | TRBJ2-1 | NA | TRBV24-1 | TGTGCCACCAGTGACCCTCTAATAGGGAATGAGCAGTTCTTC | CATSDPLIGNEQFF
NA | TRBJ2-7 | NA | TRBV6-5 | TGTGCCAGCAGTTCCTTCCCCTTCCCATACGAGCAGTACTTC | CASSSFPFPYEQYF
NA | TRBJ2-1 | NA | TRBV11-3 | TGTGCCAGCAGCTTATCGGGGATTTACAATGAGCAGTTCTTC | CASSLSGIYNEQFF
medium-sized | TRBJ2-3 | NA | TRBV19 | TGTGCCAGTAGTATCGGGTGGGATACGCAGTATTTT | CASSIGWDTQYF
NA | TRBJ2-1 | NA | TRBV19 | TGTGCCAGTAGTATGGGTACGGGGACGGGGGAGCAGTTCTTC | CASSMGTGTGEQFF
NA | TRBJ2-7 | NA | TRBV11-2 | TGTGCCAGCAGCCCCAGAAGGTCAGGGATCTCCTACGAGCAGTACTTC | CASSPRRSGISYEQYF
NA | TRBJ1-6 | NA | TRBV23-1 | TGCGCCAGCAGTCAGCATAATTCACCCCTCCACTTT | CASSQHNSPLHF
once | TRBJ2-5 | NA | TRBV7-2 | TGTGCCAGCAGCTTAGGTCAGGGTTCGAGGGAGACCCAGTACTTC | CASSLGQGSRETQYF
NA | TRBJ1-4 | TRBD1 | TRBV6-5 | TGTGCCAGCATGGAGACAGGGGGGAATGAAAAACTGTTTTTT | CASMETGGNEKLFF
NA | TRBJ2-3 | TRBD2 | TRBV28 | TGTGCCAGCAGTACTACTAGCGGGAGGGGCCTAGATACGCAGTATTTT | CASSTTSGRGLDTQYF
NA | TRBJ1-1 | TRBD1 | TRBV5-1 | TGCGCCAGCAATTTAGACAGGGGGTTATTGAACACTGAAGCTTTCTTT | CASNLDRGLLNTEAFF
once | TRBJ2-1 | NA | TRBV14 | TGTGCCAGCAGCCAAGGGCACAATGAGCAGTTCTTC | CASSQGHNEQFF
NA | TRBJ2-7 | NA | TRBV29-1 | TGCAGCGTTACCCTCAACTCCTACGAGCAGTACTTC | CSVTLNSYEQYF
few | TRBJ1-5 | NA | TRBV5-1 | TGCGCCAGCAGCACTGACGGCCAAGGACAGCCCCAGCATTTT | CASSTDGQGQPQHF
NA | TRBJ2-7 | NA | TRBV5-6 | TGTGCCAGCAGCCGCCTAGGCTACGAGCAGTACTTC | CASSRLGYEQYF
NA | TRBJ2-2 | NA | TRBV11-2 | TGTGCCAGCAGTGCCCAGGGGTACGGGGAGCTGTTTTTT | CASSAQGYGELFF
NA | TRBJ1-1 | TRBD1 | TRBV27 | TGTGCCAGCAGCAGGCCTCGGGACAGAAACACTGAAGCTTTCTTT | CASSRPRDRNTEAFF
NA | TRBJ2-1 | TRBD2 | TRBV7-2 | TGTGCCAGCAGCTTAGGGACTAGGTTCAACAATGAGCAGTTCTTC | CASSLGTRFNNEQFF
NA | TRBJ1-3 | NA | TRBV11-2 | TGTGCCAGCAGCGGGGCTGGAAACACCATATATTTT | CASSGAGNTIYF
NA | TRBJ2-1 | TRBD1 | TRBV28 | TGTGCCAGCAGCCAATCACAGGGGGGCGGTGAGCAGTTCTTC | CASSQSQGGGEQFF
NA | TRBJ1-4 | NA | TRBV2 | TGTGCCAGCAGGGAAACAGGAGTTAATGAAAAACTGTTTTTT | CASRETGVNEKLFF
NA | TRBJ2-5 | NA | TRBV27 | TGTGCCAGCAGTTTAATCGCAGGTCAAGAGACCCAGTACTTC | CASSLIAGQETQYF
NA | TRBJ1-5 | TRBD1 | TRBV30 | TGTGCCTATGACAGGGTTGGGCAGCCCCAGCATTTT | CAYDRVGQPQHF
NA | TRBJ2-1 | TRBD2 | TRBV7-6 | TGTGCCAGCAGCTTAGGCGGGGGGGCAGGGTTTACTGAGCAGTTCTTC | CASSLGGGAGFTEQFF
NA | TRBJ2-2 | NA | TRBV28 | TGTGCCAGCACCCTCCGACTCGCGAACACCGGGGAGCTGTTTTTT | CASTLRLANTGELFF
NA | TRBJ1-2 | NA | TRBV7-2 | TGTGCCAGCAGCTTAGCAGGGGCGTTTGGCTACACCTTC | CASSLAGAFGYTF
once | TRBJ2-7 | NA | TRBV5-5 | TGTGCCAGCAGCTTGGCCTCAGGGACCTACGAGCAGTACTTC | CASSLASGTYEQYF
NA | TRBJ1-2 | NA | TRBV4-3 | TGCGCCAGCAGCCAAGAGAAGAGAACTAACTATGGCTACACCTTC | CASSQEKRTNYGYTF
NA | TRBJ1-1 | TRBD1 | TRBV4-2 | TGTGCCAGCAGCCAAGCAGGGGGCCGACGGCGGAACACTGAAGCTTTCTTT | CASSQAGGRRRNTEAFF
NA | TRBJ2-7 | NA | TRBV4-3 | TGCGCCAGCAGCCAAAGAACCGGGACCTCCTACGAGCAGTACTTC | CASSQRTGTSYEQYF
once | TRBJ1-5 | NA | TRBV27 | TGTGCCAGCAGTTTATCGGAGGGCAGACATCAGCCCCAGCATTTT | CASSLSEGRHQPQHF
NA | TRBJ2-7 | TRBD2 | TRBV28 | TGTGCCAGCAGTTTGCCTAGCGGGGGGGTCGAGCAGTACTTC | CASSLPSGGVEQYF
NA | TRBJ1-2 | NA | TRBV20-1 | TGCAGTGCTAGTAACCAGGAATATCGGGGCTACACCTTC | CSASNQEYRGYTF
NA | TRBJ2-3 | TRBD2 | TRBV5-1 | TGCGCCAGCAGCACCGGACTAGCGGGAAGCTCACGAGTAGATACGCAGTATTTT | CASSTGLAGSSRVDTQYF
hyperexpanded | TRBJ2-7 | TRBD1 | TRBV5-6 | TGTGCCAGCAGACCCGGACAGGGGGCCTACGAGCAGTACTTC | CASRPGQGAYEQYF